These 28 T cell receptor beta chains share one sample of origin, sequenced in a study of shared clonotypes between healthy human individuals. Measured with immunoSEQ multiplex PCR; TCRdb has only the in-frame clones, and not every one. Of more than 2,000,000 clones in the sample, more than 90% are singletons; the top ten hold roughly 0.13%. Sample: naive CD4+ T cells sorted from blood. The subset was: CD45RA+ positively selected. The receptor set was obtained from a man younger than 30 in good health.

CDR3 sequence (DNA): TGTGCCACCTCGGGAGAGCCGAACACTGAAGCTTTCTTT. As protein: CATSGEPNTEAFF. This rearrangement joins TRBV2 to TRBJ1-1, with D hard to call. The CDR3 has 13 amino acids. The germline gives CDR1 SNHLY, CDR2 FYNNEI. Trimming stripped 10 bases from V and 1 base from J, with 13 bases between.

J is TRBJ1-4 and V is TRBV5-4, with 7 bases aligning to TRBD1. Looked up from germline, CDR1 is SGHNT and CDR2 is YYREEE (reference sequence). Trimming removed 6 bases from V and 5 bases from J; junction bases left unmatched: 7. The CDR3 spans 14 residues. CDR3 in DNA: TGTGCCAGCAATATCGACAGGGACAATGAAAAACTGTTTTTT. It yields the protein CASNIDRDNEKLFF.

The V gene is TRBV7-6, the J gene TRBJ2-1; 13 bases are shared with TRBD2. This CDR3 is built from 18 residues. The ends lost 5 bases at V and 2 bases at J; junction bases unmatched: 9. In germline, CDR1 is SGHVS, CDR2 FNYEAQ. This CDR3 reads CASSPGLAGALPYNEQFF. The DNA for the CDR3 is TGTGCCAGCAGCCCCGGACTAGCGGGGGCGCTCCCCTACAATGAGCAGTTCTTC.

The count of this clone is one. The same CDR3 can be traced to other DNA sequences in this sample. V and J are TRBV5-1 and TRBJ1-1; 7 bases map to TRBD1. Trimming removed 4 bases from V and 1 base from J; junction bases left unmatched: 7. This CDR3 has 15 residues. Germline CDR1 reads SGHRS; CDR2 reads YFSETQ. The CDR3 protein is CASSLEGGGNTEAFF. CDR3 sequence (DNA): TGCGCCAGCAGCCTCGAAGGGGGCGGGAACACTGAAGCTTTCTTT.

The chain combines TRBV4-1 with TRBJ2-2; no reliable D call. CDR1 and CDR2 from the germline V gene are MGHRA and YSYEKL. With 2 bases removed from V and 4 bases from J, the gap between germline ends came to 14 bases. The CDR3 runs to 16 residues. In DNA, the CDR3 is TGCGCCAGCAGCCAAATGGACCGTCTTATCACCGGGGAGCTGTTTTTT. It encodes CASSQMDRLITGELFF.

The chain joins TRBV4-1 to TRBJ2-4; 10 bases match TRBD1. The CDR3 contains 17 residues. After removal of 2 bases from V and 0 bases from J, the junction contained 4 bases not matched to a gene. Germline assignment: CDR1 MGHRA and CDR2 YSYEKL. The CDR3 coding sequence is TGCGCCAGCAGCCAACGGGGACAGGGGCTAGCCAAAAACATTCAGTACTTC. Encoded protein: CASSQRGQGLAKNIQYF.

J is TRBJ2-3 and V is TRBV5-8; 7 nucleotides agree with TRBD1. Germline assignment: CDR1 SGHTS and CDR2 YDEGEE. The length of the CDR3 is 14 residues. With 4 bases clipped from V and 5 bases from J, the junction kept 7 bases outside the gene matches. CDR3 residues: CASSEGGARDTQYF. The CDR3 nucleotides read TGTGCCAGCAGCGAAGGGGGCGCAAGAGATACGCAGTATTTT.

The rearrangement links TRBV7-9 to TRBJ2-3, with D perhaps TRBD2 (6 bases). Trimming removed 6 bases from V and 3 bases from J, with 19 bases in between. This CDR3 contains 16 residues. Per the germline V gene, CDR1 is SEHNR and CDR2 is FQNEAQ (reference sequence). CDR3 protein: CASSPWGLADTDTQYF. CDR3 nucleotides: TGTGCCAGCAGTCCCTGGGGGTTAGCGGATACAGATACGCAGTATTTT.

The V call is TRBV5-4, the J call TRBJ1-1, with 9 bases lining up with TRBD1. This CDR3 spans 17 amino acids. Germline assignment: CDR1 SGHNT and CDR2 YYREEE (reference sequence). V was pared by 2 bases and J by 0 bases, with 8 bases of the junction left unmatched. CDR3 in DNA: TGTGCCAGCAGCTTACCGGGACAGGGACCCATGAACACTGAAGCTTTCTTT. Its protein product is CASSLPGQGPMNTEAFF.

The gene calls are TRBV5-1 and TRBJ2-1, with a weak D call TRBD1 (6 bases). In germline, CDR1 is SGHRS, CDR2 YFSETQ. The CDR3 spans 17 residues. Trimming removed 2 bases at V and 0 bases at J, with 15 bases between. CDR3 in amino acids: CASSFQRQAVSYNEQFF. In DNA form, the CDR3 reads TGCGCCAGCAGCTTCCAAAGACAGGCCGTCTCCTACAATGAGCAGTTCTTC.

The chain is built from TRBV2 and TRBJ2-7; D is possibly TRBD1 or TRBD2 (5 bases each). CDR3 length equals 15 residues. Germline V gives CDR1 SNHLY, CDR2 FYNNEI. V gave up 4 bases and J gave up 0 bases, with 13 bases separating them. CDR3 protein: CASSGEGGHSYEQYF. Written as DNA, the CDR3 is TGTGCCAGCAGTGGGGAAGGAGGACACTCCTACGAGCAGTACTTC. Looking up the rest from reference TRBV2 and TRBJ2-7 gives the full variable domain: EPEVTQTPSHQVTQMGQEVILRCVPISNHLYFYWYRQILGQKVEFLVSFYNNEISEKSEIFDDQFSVERPDGSNFTLKIRSTKLEDSAMYFCASSGEGGHSYEQYFGPGTRLTVT.

The chain carries TRBV19 and TRBJ1-2; 8 bases are a match to TRBD1. Germline lookup yields CDR1 LNHDA and CDR2 SQIVND (reference sequence). This CDR3 contains 15 residues. V lost 7 bases to trimming and J lost 1 base; unmatched junction nucleotides: 8. As DNA, the CDR3 is TGTGCCAGTAAGGCCCAGGGGGCGCTTAACTATGGCTACACCTTC. This translates into CASKAQGALNYGYTF. The full variable domain, with the rest looked up from reference TRBV19 and TRBJ1-2, is DGGITQSPKYLFRKEGQNVTLSCEQNLNHDAMYWYRQDPGQGLRLIYYSQIVNDFQKGDIAEGYSVSREKKESFPLTVTSAQKNPTAFYLCASKAQGALNYGYTFGSGTRLTVV.

The genes are TRBV2 and TRBJ1-1, with D unresolved. The CDR3 loop spans 16 amino acids. V lost 7 bases to trimming and J lost 2 bases, with 20 bases between them. Germline lookup yields CDR1 SNHLY and CDR2 FYNNEI. CDR3 in amino acids: CASTLTGPSFNTEAFF. CDR3 bases: TGTGCCAGCACACTAACCGGGCCCTCATTTAACACTGAAGCTTTCTTT. The whole variable domain, filled in from reference TRBV2 and TRBJ1-1, reads EPEVTQTPSHQVTQMGQEVILRCVPISNHLYFYWYRQILGQKVEFLVSFYNNEISEKSEIFDDQFSVERPDGSNFTLKIRSTKLEDSAMYFCASTLTGPSFNTEAFFGQGTRLTVV.

This chain links TRBV28 with TRBJ1-1; 12 bases match TRBD1. The V and J ends lost 8 bases and 5 bases, in that order; junction bases with no gene match: 6. The germline V gene encodes CDR1 MDHEN and CDR2 SYDVKM. This CDR3 has 14 amino acids. The CDR3: CASGPGQGATEAFF. The CDR3 DNA reads TGTGCCAGCGGTCCGGGACAGGGGGCAACTGAAGCTTTCTTT.

This CDR3 reads CASRAQGRNTEAFF. CDR3 coding DNA: TGTGCCAGCAGAGCACAGGGACGTAACACTGAAGCTTTCTTT. The rearrangement links TRBV25-1 to TRBJ1-1; D is possibly TRBD1 (6 bases). Trimming took 6 bases from V and 2 from J, leaving 13 bases between them. The CDR3 totals 14 residues. Germline lookup yields CDR1 MGHDK and CDR2 SYGVNS.

The chain uses TRBV5-6 and TRBJ2-5; 10 nucleotides agree with TRBD1. The CDR3 consists of 17 residues. CDR1 SGHDT and CDR2 YYEEEE come from the germline V gene. V shed 4 bases, J shed 5 bases, and the junction held 14 bases outside the gene matches. This CDR3 is CASSPGSGTGVRETQYF. CDR3 bases: TGTGCCAGCAGCCCCGGCTCCGGGACAGGGGTGCGGGAGACCCAGTACTTC.

This clone was counted once. The chain combines TRBV9 with TRBJ2-7; 9 bases are a match to TRBD2. Germline CDR1 is SGDLS and CDR2 is YYNGEE. V was clipped by 5 bases and J by 6 bases; unmatched bases: 12. The CDR3 runs to 15 residues. CDR3 in amino acids: CASSRLAGDPLEQYF. CDR3 DNA: TGTGCCAGCAGTCGATTAGCGGGAGACCCCCTCGAGCAGTACTTC.

J is TRBJ2-7 and V is TRBV10-3; 7 bases align to TRBD2. CDR3 length equals 18 residues. The V segment lost 6 bases and the J segment 5 bases; nucleotides outside the gene matches: 22. Germline CDR1 reads ENHRY; CDR2 reads SYGVKD. The CDR3 region has the DNA TGTGCCATCAGCGCTTACCCCACTAGCGTTCTCCGCGGGGACGAGCAGTACTTC. As protein: CAISAYPTSVLRGDEQYF.

The chain uses TRBV2 and TRBJ2-5, with 8 bases fitting TRBD2. Unmatched junction bases numbered 12, after V lost 4 bases and J lost 5 bases. Germline assignment: CDR1 SNHLY and CDR2 FYNNEI. The CDR3 runs 16 residues. CDR3: CASSASGAGGTETQYF. The CDR3 DNA follows: TGTGCCAGCAGTGCCAGTGGGGCGGGAGGTACGGAGACCCAGTACTTC.

The chain recombines TRBV25-1 with TRBJ1-4; tentative D call: TRBD1 (5 bases). CDR1 and CDR2 from the germline V gene are MGHDK and SYGVNS. V was trimmed by 6 bases and J by 7 bases, leaving 21 bases between them. The CDR3 loop spans 16 amino acids. CDR3 region: CASRVQAAGPGEKLFF. CDR3 DNA sequence: TGTGCCAGCAGGGTACAGGCTGCGGGGCCGGGTGAAAAACTGTTTTTT.

The chain carries TRBV19 and TRBJ2-7; TRBD2 is a possible D gene (6 bases). Germline V gene lookup returns CDR1 LNHDA and CDR2 SQIVND (reference sequence). V was clipped by 5 bases and J by 3 bases, with 11 bases between them. The CDR3 totals 13 residues. This CDR3 reads CASSAGGGYEQYF. The CDR3 DNA reads as TGTGCCAGTAGTGCCGGGGGAGGCTACGAGCAGTACTTC.

The rearrangement uses TRBV10-3 and TRBJ2-2; 15 positions match TRBD2. CDR1 ENHRY and CDR2 SYGVKD come from the germline V gene. The trim removed 10 bases at V and 7 bases at J, leaving 7 bases unmatched. The CDR3 loop spans 15 amino acids. Written as DNA, the CDR3 is TGTGCCACCGGGACTAGCGGGGGGATGTTCGGGGAGCTGTTTTTT. This gives the protein CATGTSGGMFGELFF.

The table lists this clone with a count of one. The chain has TRBV7-9 and TRBJ2-7, with D perhaps matching TRBD1 (6 bases). Germline CDR1 is SEHNR and CDR2 is FQNEAQ (reference sequence). The CDR3 extends over 14 amino acids. V lost 0 bases, J lost 3 bases, and 9 bases lay in between. CDR3 sequence: CASSLALDSYEQYF. In DNA, the CDR3 is TGTGCCAGCAGCTTAGCCCTGGACAGCTACGAGCAGTACTTC.

CDR3 loop: CASSYFRDLYEQYF. Written as DNA, the CDR3 is TGTGCCAGCAGTTACTTCCGGGACCTTTACGAGCAGTACTTC. This chain joins TRBV6-5 and TRBJ2-7, with D perhaps being TRBD1 or TRBD2 (5 bases each). Germline CDR1 reads MNHEY; CDR2 reads SVGAGI. The length of the CDR3 is 14 residues. V was cut by 1 base and J by 4 bases, with 11 bases left in between.

The CDR3 coding sequence is TGTGCCAGCAGGACGGAGGGTTACACTGAAGCTTTCTTT. Residues: CASRTEGYTEAFF. The V call is TRBV6-1, the J call TRBJ1-1; the D is unclear. Trimming took off 6 bases at V and 3 bases at J, with 11 bases between the two ends. This CDR3 region has 13 residues. The germline gives CDR1 MNHNS, CDR2 SASEGT.

CDR3 DNA sequence: TGTGCCAGCAGCTTAATTGCGGGGGAGTACAATGAGCAGTTCTTC. It codes for CASSLIAGEYNEQFF. V usage is TRBV7-3 and J usage is TRBJ2-1; 7 bases are a match to TRBD2. Trimming at V came to 1 base and at J to 4 bases, leaving 4 bases not matched to a gene. This CDR3 contains 15 residues. Germline loops: CDR1 SGHTA, CDR2 FQGTGA.

The V gene is TRBV6-5, the J gene TRBJ2-5; D is unresolved. Trimming removed 6 bases at V and 0 bases at J, with 5 bases between. The CDR3 is 12 residues long. Germline values: CDR1 MNHEY, CDR2 SVGAGI. DNA for the CDR3: TGTGCCAGCAGAGAGTACCAAGAGACCCAGTACTTC. Amino acids: CASREYQETQYF.

V is TRBV10-2 and J is TRBJ2-7; D gene ambiguous. V was trimmed by 7 bases and J by 6 bases, leaving 13 bases between them. The CDR3 covers 12 residues. Germline V gene sequence: CDR1 WSHSY, CDR2 SAAADI. The DNA of the CDR3 is TGCGCCAGCACCTCAATGTTTGCCGAGCAGTACTTC. It yields the protein CASTSMFAEQYF.